The source of this TCR beta chain is a study of blood T cell repertoires in COVID-19. For the study at large: Samples came from the United States, Italy and Spain, spanning acute and convalescent COVID-19. Sources were T cells, B-cell-depleted T cells, or PBMCs; the material itself was cDNA or gDNA.

In the original analysis: For nucleated cells, counts were estimated from reference gene primer amplification. Sequencing was performed with immunoSEQ multiplex PCR; in TCRdb, only in-frame clones are kept and a portion is missing. V and J calls and clone size are copied from that table; D and trimming were computed from the DNA. The sample records some 200,000 clones, around 80% being singletons. Material for sequencing was peripheral blood. This TCR came from a woman in her fifties or sixties who had recovered from COVID-19.

CDR3 region: CASSPSGTGGQPQHF. Written as DNA, the CDR3 is TGTGCCAGCAGCCCTAGTGGGACAGGGGGTCAGCCCCAGCATTTT. The chain combines TRBV7-2 with TRBJ1-5, with TRBD1 matching 11 bases. The CDR3 is made up of 15 amino acids. Trimming removed 5 bases from V and 6 bases from J; junction bases left unmatched: 6. From germline, CDR1 is SGHTA and CDR2 FQGNSA.